The TCR beta chain described here comes from a study of CD8 T cells in Susac syndrome. The RNA input was roughly 0.45 to 1 ug, and it was reverse transcribed with random hexamers. One entry per CDR3 protein, called by TCRdb with MiXCR from the immunoSEQ multiplex PCR reads. The table shows 250,000 to 300,000 distinct CDR3 sequences, with around 84% occurring only once. The study used treatment-naive patients who had stable or active relapsing-remitting disease as multiple sclerosis controls. The germline V and J ends were trimmed by 4 bases and 5 bases, with 24 bases remaining between them. Germline V CDR1 and CDR2: LGHDT, YNNKEL (reference sequence). This CDR3 spans 18 amino acids.

This receptor was taken from a human donor with multiple sclerosis. This sequence joins TRBV3-1 and TRBJ2-1; TRBD2 might be the D (6 bases). The material sequenced was CD8+ T cells from PBMCs. DNA for the CDR3: TGTGCCAGCAGCCCTCCCCGCGGGAAGTTTCGGTCAAACAATGAGCAGTTCTTC. Its protein product is CASSPPRGKFRSNNEQFF.